One and the same sample provided the 23 T cell receptor beta chains below, sequenced in a study of T cells in tuberculosis. Generated by immunoSEQ multiplex PCR, the TCRdb table keeps only in-frame clones and is missing some. The sample lists 20,000 to 25,000 clones, roughly 97% occurring once. The material sequenced was PBMCs. These receptors all come from a donor between 10 and 35 years old with latent tuberculosis or without tuberculosis infection.

The rearrangement links TRBV7-9 to TRBJ1-5, with D tentatively TRBD1 (5 bases). Germline values: CDR1 SEHNR, CDR2 FQNEAQ (reference sequence). CDR3 length: 15 residues. Trimming shortened V by 1 base and J by 11 bases, and 18 bases separated the two germline ends. CDR3 amino acids: CASSLELGGVAAQHF. The CDR3 coding sequence is TGTGCCAGCAGCTTAGAACTTGGGGGGGTTGCGGCCCAGCATTTT.

The rearrangement joins TRBV29-1 to TRBJ2-3, with D tentatively TRBD2 (6 bases). The V end was cut by 4 bases, the J end by 10 bases, with 12 bases between. There are 11 residues in the CDR3. The germline CDR1 and CDR2 sequences are SQVTM and ANQGSEA. CDR3 sequence (DNA): TGCAGCGTTGTCGTAGCGGAGTCGCAGTATTTT. It codes for CSVVVAESQYF.

This clone was detected only once. The CDR3 DNA reads as TGTGCCAGCAGTTACTGGTTGGTAGCTTTCTTT. Its protein is CASSYWLVAFF. This chain links TRBV27 with TRBJ1-1, with D uncertain. CDR3 length: 11 amino acids. The V end lost 4 bases, the J end lost 10 bases, and 10 bases lay between the germline ends. The germline V gene has CDR1 MNHEY and CDR2 SMNVEV (reference sequence).

In this sample, this clone turned up a few times. The chain links TRBV4-1 to TRBJ1-2; TRBD1 is a possible D gene (5 bases). Trimming removed 5 bases from V and 4 bases from J, with 17 bases in between. In germline, CDR1 is MGHRA, CDR2 YSYEKL. The length of the CDR3 is 15 residues. The CDR3 DNA reads as TGCGCCAGCAGCGCGGGAGGGGCTTGGGGCTATGGCTACACCTTC. This sequence encodes CASSAGGAWGYGYTF.

V gene TRBV4-1 combines with J gene TRBJ2-7; 7 bases map to TRBD1. The CDR3 loop spans 17 amino acids. Per the germline V gene, CDR1 is MGHRA and CDR2 is YSYEKL. After removal of 1 base from V and 2 bases from J, the junction contained 11 bases not matched to a gene. CDR3 nucleotides: TGCGCCAGCAGCCAAGTAATTGCGACAGGGAATCCCTACGAGCAGTACTTC. Translating it yields CASSQVIATGNPYEQYF.

This clone was recorded only once. The chain recombines TRBV12-2 with TRBJ1-2. TRBV12-2 is a documented pseudogene. CDR3 size: 17 residues. In DNA, the CDR3 is TGTGCAAGTCGCTCTGCTAACATCCTAACTAATAACTATGGCTACACCTTC. As protein: CASRSANILTNNYGYTF.

This rearrangement joins TRBV2 to TRBJ2-3; 11 nucleotides match TRBD2. This CDR3 comprises 17 residues. CDR1 is SNHLY, CDR2 FYNNEI, per germline. The trim removed 10 bases at V and 0 bases at J, leaving 12 bases unmatched. In DNA, the CDR3 is TGTGCCATCAGACTAGCGGGGTGGGGACTAAGCACAGATACGCAGTATTTT. Its translation: CAIRLAGWGLSTDTQYF.

The CDR3, as DNA: TGTGCCAGCAGCCCCGTTCCAGGGGGCGTCGATGGCTACACCTTC. Encoded protein: CASSPVPGGVDGYTF. The chain has TRBV7-2 and TRBJ1-2, with 8 bases that match TRBD1. The germline V gene has CDR1 SGHTA and CDR2 FQGNSA. The J segment lost 6 bases and the V segment lost 5 bases, leaving 11 bases of the junction unmatched. This CDR3 has 15 residues.

This chain connects TRBV30 to TRBJ1-2; 9 bases fit TRBD1. Looked up from germline, CDR1 is GTSNPN and CDR2 is SVGIG (reference sequence). Trimming cost V 5 bases and J 4 bases; bases outside gene matches: 11. The CDR3 extends over 15 amino acids. CDR3 protein: CAWDEQGAGGYGYTF. The CDR3 nucleotides are TGTGCCTGGGACGAACAGGGGGCGGGCGGCTATGGCTACACCTTC.

This clone was detected a few times. The V gene is TRBV5-1, the J gene TRBJ1-2, with 9 bases identical to TRBD1. Unmatched junction bases numbered 6, after V lost 3 bases and J lost 6 bases. Germline lookup yields CDR1 SGHRS and CDR2 YFSETQ. CDR3 length: 14 residues. The DNA of the CDR3 is TGCGCCAGCAGCTATACACAGGGGGCGCATGGCTACACCTTC. Amino acids: CASSYTQGAHGYTF.

The V call is TRBV11-2, the J call TRBJ2-3, with 11 bases matching TRBD2. Per germline, CDR1 SGHAT and CDR2 FQNNGV. The CDR3 loop spans 19 amino acids. Trimming cost V 1 base and J 0 bases; bases outside gene matches: 9. As DNA, the CDR3 is TGTGCCAGCAGCTTAGTTTTACTAGCGGGGGCCCCAAGCACAGATACGCAGTATTTT. Translated, it gives CASSLVLLAGAPSTDTQYF.

The chain couples TRBV19 to TRBJ1-1; no definite D call. The V gene's germline CDR1 is LNHDA and CDR2 SQIVND (reference sequence). CDR3 size: 13 residues. Trimming pared 3 bases from V and 0 bases from J, leaving 5 bases between. The CDR3, as DNA: TGTGCCAGTAGTATCTCAGTGAACACTGAAGCTTTCTTT. It codes for CASSISVNTEAFF.

This chain uses TRBV27 with TRBJ1-1, with TRBD1 as a possible D gene (5 bases). CDR1 and CDR2 from the germline V gene are MNHEY and SMNVEV (reference sequence). The CDR3 sequence is 15 residues long. With 8 bases removed from V and 0 bases from J, the gap between germline ends came to 16 bases. The CDR3 spells CASVHRGAMNTEAFF. The CDR3 DNA reads TGTGCCAGCGTACATCGTGGGGCCATGAACACTGAAGCTTTCTTT.

This clone was counted once. The J gene is TRBJ2-2, the V gene TRBV4-1, with D perhaps TRBD2 (5 bases). The V gene's germline CDR1 is MGHRA and CDR2 YSYEKL. The CDR3 has 15 amino acids. Trimming removed 5 bases at V and 6 bases at J, with 16 bases between. The CDR3 region is CASSSRTEGPGELFF. In nucleotides, the CDR3 is TGCGCCAGCAGCTCCCGAACCGAGGGCCCCGGGGAGCTGTTTTTT.

The chain has TRBV5-1 and TRBJ2-5, with 7 bases that match TRBD2. The CDR3 contains 15 residues. V lost 0 bases and J lost 3; bases outside the gene matches: 5. Germline V CDR1 and CDR2: SGHRS, YFSETQ. This CDR3 is CASSLVSSGEETQYF. The CDR3, as DNA: TGCGCCAGCAGCTTGGTCTCTAGCGGTGAAGAGACCCAGTACTTC.

The DNA of the CDR3 is TGTGCCATCACAAGTGACAGGGAAAGATCACCCCTCCACTTT. It encodes CAITSDRERSPLHF. The chain links TRBV10-3 to TRBJ1-6; 7 nucleotides line up with TRBD1. This CDR3 has 14 residues. V trimming: 7 bases; J trimming: 10 bases; junction bases outside the gene matches: 10. The germline V gene has CDR1 ENHRY and CDR2 SYGVKD.

This chain joins TRBV10-2 and TRBJ1-5, with a tentative D call TRBD1 (5 bases). Trimming pared 0 bases from V and 7 bases from J, leaving 13 bases between. The CDR3 contains 15 residues. Germline CDR1 and CDR2: WSHSY and SAAADI. CDR3 bases: TGCGCCAGCAGTGAGTCGATCAGGGTCTTGCAGCCCCAGCATTTT. The encoded protein is CASSESIRVLQPQHF.

This chain joins TRBV19 and TRBJ1-2; D gene uncertain. Germline loops: CDR1 LNHDA, CDR2 SQIVND (reference sequence). The CDR3 loop spans 13 amino acids. V was cut by 1 base and J by 11 bases, with 14 bases left in between. The DNA of the CDR3 is TGTGCCAGTAGTATAGGGCCCAGGTCAGGATACACCTTC. It codes for CASSIGPRSGYTF.

The V call is TRBV7-9, the J call TRBJ1-4; tentatively, D is TRBD1 (6 bases). Trimming removed 3 bases at V and 0 bases at J, with 20 bases between. CDR3 size: 19 residues. CDR1 and CDR2 from the germline V gene are SEHNR and FQNEAQ (reference sequence). The CDR3 sequence: CASSLPRGHREATNEKLFF. The DNA of the CDR3 is TGTGCCAGCAGCTTGCCCCGGGGACACCGAGAAGCAACTAATGAAAAACTGTTTTTT.

This chain connects TRBV10-3 to TRBJ2-1, with 12 bases identical to TRBD1. CDR1 and CDR2 from the germline V gene are ENHRY and SYGVKD. There are 16 residues in the CDR3. J was trimmed by 5 bases and V by 0 bases; bases with no gene match: 2. The CDR3 loop reads CAISESGQGAHNEQFF. CDR3 coding DNA: TGTGCCATCAGTGAGTCGGGACAGGGGGCTCACAATGAGCAGTTCTTC.

The chain carries TRBV5-1 and TRBJ2-7, with TRBD1 as a possible D gene (6 bases). The germline V gene has CDR1 SGHRS and CDR2 YFSETQ. CDR3 length: 15 residues. Trimming left V 4 bases short and J 2 bases short, with 16 bases between. CDR3 sequence: CASSPQGQETYEQYF. The DNA of the CDR3 is TGCGCCAGCAGCCCTCAGGGACAAGAGACCTACGAGCAGTACTTC. Complete variable domain (other parts from reference TRBV5-1 and TRBJ2-7): KAGVTQTPRYLIKTRGQQVTLSCSPISGHRSVSWYQQTPGQGLQFLFEYFSETQRNKGNFPGRFSGRQFSNSRSEMNVSTLELGDSALYLCASSPQGQETYEQYFGPGTRLTVT.

This chain connects TRBV7-3 to TRBJ2-1; 7 nucleotides align to TRBD2. This CDR3 comprises 15 residues. J lost 4 bases, V lost 8 bases, and 11 bases had no gene match. Germline V CDR1 and CDR2: SGHTA, FQGTGA. The CDR3 region has the DNA TGTGCCAGCGCGGTAATCGGGGGGTCTTACAATGAGCAGTTCTTC. It codes for CASAVIGGSYNEQFF.

This clone was picked up a small number of times. The gene calls are TRBV7-2 and TRBJ1-2; 8 positions match TRBD1. Per germline, CDR1 SGHTA and CDR2 FQGNSA. CDR3 length: 17 amino acids. Losses at the gene ends were 6 bases for V and 3 bases for J; bases not matched to a gene: 15. The CDR3 protein is CASSFGSGGAKDYGYTF. The CDR3 coding sequence is TGTGCCAGCAGTTTCGGCTCAGGGGGCGCAAAGGACTATGGCTACACCTTC. The complete variable domain, with remaining parts taken from reference TRBV7-2 and TRBJ1-2, reads GAGVSQSPSNKVTEKGKDVELRCDPISGHTALYWYRQSLGQGLEFLIYFQGNSAPDKSGLPSDRFSAERTGGSVSTLTIQRTQQEDSAVYLCASSFGSGGAKDYGYTFGSGTRLTVV.